The clone carrying this T cell receptor beta chain was found a few times. Its cognate antigen is unknown. The source of the sample is a study of T-cell memory formation after mild COVID-19. In the study overall: The study found TCR clusters largely donor specific.

V lost 0 bases to trimming and J lost 4 bases; unmatched junction nucleotides: 4. This CDR3 comprises 17 residues. CDR1 MGHRA and CDR2 YSYEKL come from the germline V gene. Points from the study as a whole: Researchers report contracting CD4+ clones mostly in CM and EM, with CD8+ clones in EMRA.

After 5'RACE with constant-segment primers, TCR alpha and TCR beta cDNA libraries carrying sample barcodes and UMIs were obtained. TCRdb recomputed calls from the 5' RACE reads with MiXCR, one row per CDR3 protein. The top ten hold roughly 20% of the sample, which has hundreds of thousands of distinct CDR3 sequences, around 15% seen once. The sample was PBMCs or a T cell subset sorted from them (not recorded which). The V gene is TRBV4-1, the J gene TRBJ1-6; 9 positions match TRBD1. This clonotype was sampled from a man aged 18 to 29 who had mild COVID-19 (a few samples of this study predate the infection). Cell type and time point are not known. The DNA of the CDR3 is TGCGCCAGCAGCCAAGAGAGGACAGGGGAATATAATTCACCCCTCCACTTT. This translates into CASSQERTGEYNSPLHF.